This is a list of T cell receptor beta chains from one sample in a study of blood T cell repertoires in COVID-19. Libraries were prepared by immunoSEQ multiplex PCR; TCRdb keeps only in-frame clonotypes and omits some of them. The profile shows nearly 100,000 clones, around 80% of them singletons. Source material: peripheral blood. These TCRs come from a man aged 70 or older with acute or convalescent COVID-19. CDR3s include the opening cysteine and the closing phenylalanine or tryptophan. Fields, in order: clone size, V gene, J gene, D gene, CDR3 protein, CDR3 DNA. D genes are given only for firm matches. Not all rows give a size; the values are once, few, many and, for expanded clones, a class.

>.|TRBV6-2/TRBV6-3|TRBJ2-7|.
CASSSQGYEQYF
TGTGCCAGCAGTTCTCAGGGCTACGAGCAGTACTTC
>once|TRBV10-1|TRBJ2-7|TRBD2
CASSDTSGGAKEQYF
TGCGCCAGCAGTGATACGAGCGGGGGGGCTAAGGAGCAGTACTTC
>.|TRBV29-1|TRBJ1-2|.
CSVSPGDPYGYTF
TGCAGCGTCTCTCCAGGGGACCCCTATGGCTACACCTTC
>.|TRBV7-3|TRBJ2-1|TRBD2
CASSLKAGGLASSYNEQFF
TGTGCCAGCAGCTTAAAAGCGGGAGGGCTCGCAAGCTCCTACAATGAGCAGTTCTTC
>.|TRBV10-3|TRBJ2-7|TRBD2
CAISAGTSGRGSYEQYF
TGTGCCATCAGTGCAGGGACTAGCGGGAGGGGGTCCTACGAGCAGTACTTC
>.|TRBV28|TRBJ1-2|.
CASTERSVDGYTF
TGTGCCAGCACCGAGAGGAGTGTGGATGGCTACACCTTC
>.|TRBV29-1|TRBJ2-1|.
CSVLKGAAYNEQFF
TGCAGCGTGCTAAAAGGGGCCGCCTACAATGAGCAGTTCTTC
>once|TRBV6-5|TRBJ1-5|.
CATLSMSQPQHF
TGTGCCACCCTCTCTATGAGTCAGCCCCAGCATTTT
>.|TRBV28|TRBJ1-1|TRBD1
CASSSPGQGNTEAFF
TGTGCCAGCAGCTCTCCTGGACAGGGAAACACTGAAGCTTTCTTT
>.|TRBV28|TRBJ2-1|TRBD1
CASRSLRGGQHNEQFF
TGTGCCAGCAGATCCCTCCGAGGGGGCCAGCACAATGAGCAGTTCTTC
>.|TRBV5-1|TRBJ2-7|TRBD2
CASRPGTTSYEQYF
TGCGCCAGCAGACCCGGGACTACCTCCTACGAGCAGTACTTC
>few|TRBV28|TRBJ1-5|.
CASSPTGGGNQPQHF
TGTGCCAGCAGTCCGACTGGAGGGGGCAATCAGCCCCAGCATTTT
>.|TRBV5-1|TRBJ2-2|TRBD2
CASSTGAGGFGELFF
TGCGCCAGCAGCACCGGAGCGGGAGGGTTCGGGGAGCTGTTTTTT
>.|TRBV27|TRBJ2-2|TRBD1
CASSGRDRGTTGELFF
TGTGCCAGCAGTGGCCGGGACAGGGGCACCACCGGGGAGCTGTTTTTT
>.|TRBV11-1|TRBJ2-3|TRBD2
CAGRSSGTYPTDTQYF
TGTGCCGGCCGATCTAGCGGGACATACCCCACAGATACGCAGTATTTT
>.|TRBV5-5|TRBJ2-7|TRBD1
CASSRDRGYGYEQYF
TGTGCCAGCAGCCGGGACAGGGGCTATGGCTACGAGCAGTACTTC
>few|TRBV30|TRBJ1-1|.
CAWSVLLNTEAFF
TGTGCCTGGAGTGTACTGCTGAACACTGAAGCTTTCTTT
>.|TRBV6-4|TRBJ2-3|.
CASSSTSTDTQYF
TGTGCCAGCAGTTCGACTAGCACAGATACGCAGTATTTT
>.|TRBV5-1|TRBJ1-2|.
CASSLSRGAEYGYTF
TGCGCCAGCAGCTTGTCTCGGGGGGCAGAGTATGGCTACACCTTC
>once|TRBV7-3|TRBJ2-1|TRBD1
CASTLYPGQGEFNEQFF
TGTGCCAGCACCCTCTACCCCGGACAGGGGGAATTCAATGAGCAGTTCTTC
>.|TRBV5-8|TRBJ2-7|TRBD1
CASSLRDRQSYEQYF
TGTGCCAGCAGCTTGAGGGACAGGCAATCCTACGAGCAGTACTTC
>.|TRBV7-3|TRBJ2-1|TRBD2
CASSLMVSGGDEQFF
TGTGCCAGCAGCTTAATGGTTAGCGGGGGCGATGAGCAGTTCTTC
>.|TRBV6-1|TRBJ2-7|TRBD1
CASSDLRDRGTYEQYF
TGTGCCAGCAGTGATCTCCGGGACAGGGGGACCTACGAGCAGTACTTC
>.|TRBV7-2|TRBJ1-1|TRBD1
CASSVTGGGTEAFF
TGTGCCAGCAGCGTTACAGGGGGGGGCACTGAAGCTTTCTTT
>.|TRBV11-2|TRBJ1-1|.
CASSEQVNTEAFF
TGTGCCAGCAGCGAACAGGTGAACACTGAAGCTTTCTTT
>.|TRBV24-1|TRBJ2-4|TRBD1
CATSATTGQGRYIQYF
TGTGCCACCAGTGCCACAACCGGACAGGGGAGGTACATTCAGTACTTC
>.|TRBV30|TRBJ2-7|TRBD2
CAWSPPLLAAPYEQYF
TGTGCCTGGAGTCCCCCCCTCCTAGCGGCACCGTACGAGCAGTACTTC
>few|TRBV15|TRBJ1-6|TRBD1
CATSRQQGLGSPLHF
TGTGCCACCAGCAGACAACAGGGGCTTGGTTCACCCCTCCACTTT
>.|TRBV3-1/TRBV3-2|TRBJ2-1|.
CASRASLGLQFF
TGTGCCAGCAGAGCTTCATTGGGACTCCAGTTCTTC
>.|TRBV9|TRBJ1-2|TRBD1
CASSVANRGRGYGYTF
TGTGCCAGCAGCGTAGCTAACAGGGGGCGCGGCTATGGCTACACCTTC
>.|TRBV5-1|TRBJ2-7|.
CASSLPREWEDEQYF
TGCGCCAGCAGCTTGCCCAGGGAATGGGAAGACGAGCAGTACTTC
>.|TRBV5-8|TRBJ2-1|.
CASSPSADPGSYNEQFF
TGTGCCAGCAGCCCTTCCGCCGACCCAGGCTCCTACAATGAGCAGTTCTTC
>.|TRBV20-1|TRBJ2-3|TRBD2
CSASSGGADTQYF
TGCAGTGCTAGTAGCGGGGGTGCAGATACGCAGTATTTT
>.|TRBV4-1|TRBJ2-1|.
CASSQERAGNEQFF
TGCGCCAGCAGCCAAGAAAGGGCAGGGAATGAGCAGTTCTTC
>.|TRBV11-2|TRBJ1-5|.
CASSLVRGQPQHF
TGTGCCAGCAGCTTAGTAAGGGGTCAGCCCCAGCATTTT
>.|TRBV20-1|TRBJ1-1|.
CSATLTDEAFF
TGCAGTGCTACCCTTACAGATGAAGCTTTCTTT
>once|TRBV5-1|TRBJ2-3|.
CASSLPVSTDTQYF
TGCGCCAGCAGCTTGCCGGTTAGCACAGATACGCAGTATTTT
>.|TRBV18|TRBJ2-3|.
CASFRGSGTDTQYF
TGTGCCAGTTTCAGGGGATCGGGCACAGATACGCAGTATTTT
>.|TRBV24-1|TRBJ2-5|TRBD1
CATSDATRDRGETQYF
TGTGCCACCAGTGATGCGACTAGGGACAGGGGAGAGACCCAGTACTTC
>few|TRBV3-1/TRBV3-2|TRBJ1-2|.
CASSQDAGGYTF
TGTGCCAGCAGCCAAGATGCGGGAGGCTACACCTTC
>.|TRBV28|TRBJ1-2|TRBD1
CASSEGTGGKRGYTF
TGTGCCAGCAGTGAAGGGACAGGGGGAAAACGTGGCTACACCTTC
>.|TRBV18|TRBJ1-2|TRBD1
CASSPSSPGTEGGYTF
TGTGCCAGCTCACCAAGTTCCCCCGGGACAGAAGGTGGCTACACCTTC
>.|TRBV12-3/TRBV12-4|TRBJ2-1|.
CASSLRGGEQFF
TGTGCCAGCAGTTTAAGGGGGGGTGAGCAGTTCTTC
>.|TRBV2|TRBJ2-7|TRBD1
CASRGRDRSSYEQYF
TGTGCCAGCAGGGGAAGGGACAGGAGCTCCTACGAGCAGTACTTC
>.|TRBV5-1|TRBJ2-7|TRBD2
CASSSNKGLAGIYEQYF
TGCGCCAGCAGCTCGAATAAGGGACTAGCGGGAATCTACGAGCAGTACTTC
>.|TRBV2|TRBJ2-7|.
CASRRLLESYEQYF
TGTGCCAGCAGAAGACTTTTGGAATCCTACGAGCAGTACTTC
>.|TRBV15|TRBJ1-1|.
CATSRSMNTEAFF
TGTGCCACCAGCAGATCCATGAACACTGAAGCTTTCTTT
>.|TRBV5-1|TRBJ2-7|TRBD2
CASSRTSGLSYEQYF
TGCGCCAGCAGCAGGACTAGCGGACTGTCCTACGAGCAGTACTTC
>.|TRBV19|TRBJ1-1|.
CASSIYSGAMNTEAFF
TGTGCCAGTAGTATTTATTCAGGGGCGATGAACACTGAAGCTTTCTTT
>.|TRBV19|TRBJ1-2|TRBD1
CASSTRDSLYGYTF
TGTGCCAGTAGTACACGGGACAGCCTCTATGGCTACACCTTC
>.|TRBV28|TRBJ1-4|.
CASSAPGQTRNEKLFF
TGTGCCAGCAGCGCGCCCGGACAGACTCGCAATGAAAAACTGTTTTTT
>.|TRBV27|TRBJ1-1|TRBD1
CASSFDRGNTEAFF
TGTGCCAGCAGTTTTGACAGGGGGAACACTGAAGCTTTCTTT
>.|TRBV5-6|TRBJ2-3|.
CASSPPGTGTDTQYF
TGTGCCAGCAGTCCGCCCGGGACTGGCACAGATACGCAGTATTTT
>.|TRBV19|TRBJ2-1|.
CASSPRGRDEQFF
TGTGCCAGTAGTCCTCGTGGGCGGGATGAGCAGTTCTTC
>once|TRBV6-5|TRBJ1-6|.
CASEREGNSPLHF
TGTGCCAGCGAAAGGGAGGGTAATTCACCCCTCCACTTT